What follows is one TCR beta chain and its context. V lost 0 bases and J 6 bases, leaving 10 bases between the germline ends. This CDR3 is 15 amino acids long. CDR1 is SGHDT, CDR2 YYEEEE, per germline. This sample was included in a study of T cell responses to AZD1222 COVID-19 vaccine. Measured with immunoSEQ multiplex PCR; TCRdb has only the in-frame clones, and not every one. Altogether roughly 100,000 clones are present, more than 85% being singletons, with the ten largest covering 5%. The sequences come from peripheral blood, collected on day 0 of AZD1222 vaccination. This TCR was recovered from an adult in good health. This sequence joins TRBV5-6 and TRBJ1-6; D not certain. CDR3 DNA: TGTGCCAGCAGCTTGGCGGGCTACGGTAATTCACCCCTCCACTTT. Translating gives CASSLAGYGNSPLHF.